The clone carrying this TCR beta chain was observed a few times. 13 Jbeta primers and 60 Vbeta primers were used for the PCR. Data came from immunoSEQ multiplex PCR; TCRdb stores just in-frame clones and leaves some out. Of tens of thousands of clones listed, 70% were seen once; the top ten hold roughly a fifth. Per germline, CDR1 SEHNR and CDR2 FQNEAQ (reference sequence). The CDR3 length is 13 residues. The data are from a study of cytomegalovirus exposure and HLA in healthy donors. This chain connects TRBV7-9 to TRBJ2-5; 8 bases line up with TRBD1. The end of the DNA fits TRBJ2-7 better, so the J call may be wrong. This TCR was sampled from a woman aged 55-75 years in good health and CMV-seropositive. The specimen sequenced was PBMCs. This CDR3 reads CASSLATGDEQYF. CDR3 coding DNA: TGTGCCAGCAGCTTAGCGACAGGGGACGAGCAGTACTTC.